This entry features one T cell receptor beta chain sequence. The data belong to a study of blood T cell repertoires in COVID-19. Looking at the study overall: COVID-19 samples from acute and convalescent phases originated in the United States, Italy and Spain. PBMCs, B-cell-depleted T cells, or T cells were the source of the cDNA or gDNA that made up the material.

Using immunoSEQ multiplex PCR, the repertoire was profiled, and TCRdb retains in-frame clones only, with some absent. The repertoire holds about 26,000 clones, with roughly 90% as singletons. Germline-derived CDR1 and CDR2 are SNHLY and FYNNEI. The CDR3 is 12 amino acids. Trimming stripped 10 bases from V and 4 bases from J, with 13 bases between. The sequencing input was peripheral blood. This TCR was sampled from a human donor in a cohort sampled during active COVID-19. The V and J genes are TRBV2 and TRBJ1-2; a possible D gene is TRBD1 (6 bases). The CDR3 loop reads CATKGQAYGYTF. As DNA, the CDR3 is TGTGCCACCAAGGGACAAGCCTATGGCTACACCTTC.